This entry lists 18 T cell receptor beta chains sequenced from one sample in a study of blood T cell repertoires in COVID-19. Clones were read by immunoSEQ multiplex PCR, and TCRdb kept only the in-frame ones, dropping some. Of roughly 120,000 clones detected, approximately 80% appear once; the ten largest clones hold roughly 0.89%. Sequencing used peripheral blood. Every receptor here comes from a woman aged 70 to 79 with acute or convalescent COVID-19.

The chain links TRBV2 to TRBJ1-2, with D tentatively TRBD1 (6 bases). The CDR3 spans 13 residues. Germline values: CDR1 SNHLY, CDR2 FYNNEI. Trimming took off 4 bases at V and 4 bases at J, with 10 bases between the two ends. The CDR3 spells CASSAGAFYGYTF. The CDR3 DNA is TGTGCCAGCAGTGCAGGGGCATTCTATGGCTACACCTTC.

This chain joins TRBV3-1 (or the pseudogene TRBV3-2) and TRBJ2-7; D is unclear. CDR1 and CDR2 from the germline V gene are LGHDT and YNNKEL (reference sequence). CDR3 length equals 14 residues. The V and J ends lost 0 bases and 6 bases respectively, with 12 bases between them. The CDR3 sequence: CASSQDPARREQYF. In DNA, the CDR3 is TGTGCCAGCAGCCAAGATCCGGCTAGACGCGAGCAGTACTTC.

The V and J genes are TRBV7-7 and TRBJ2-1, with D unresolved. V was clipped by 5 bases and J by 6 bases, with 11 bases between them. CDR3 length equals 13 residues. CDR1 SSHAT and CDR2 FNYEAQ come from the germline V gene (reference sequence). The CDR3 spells CASSNSPINEQFF. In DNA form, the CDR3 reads TGTGCCAGCAGCAACAGCCCCATCAATGAGCAGTTCTTC. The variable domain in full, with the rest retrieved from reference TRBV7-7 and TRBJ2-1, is GAGVSQSPRYKVTKRGQDVTLRCDPISSHATLYWYQQALGQGPEFLTYFNYEAQPDKSGLPSDRFSAERPEGSISTLTIQRTEQRDSAMYRCASSNSPINEQFFGPGTRLTVL.

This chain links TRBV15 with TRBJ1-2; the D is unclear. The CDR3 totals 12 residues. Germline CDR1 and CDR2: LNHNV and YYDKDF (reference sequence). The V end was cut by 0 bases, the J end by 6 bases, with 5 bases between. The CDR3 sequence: CATSREADGYTF. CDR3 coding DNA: TGTGCCACCAGCAGAGAGGCAGATGGCTACACCTTC.

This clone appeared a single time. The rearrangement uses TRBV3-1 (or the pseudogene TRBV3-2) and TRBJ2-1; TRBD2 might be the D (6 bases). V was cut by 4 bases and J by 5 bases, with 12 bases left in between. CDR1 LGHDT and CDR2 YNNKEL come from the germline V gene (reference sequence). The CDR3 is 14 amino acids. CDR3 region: CASSPTPGDNEQFF. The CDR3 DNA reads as TGTGCCAGCAGCCCGACGCCGGGGGACAATGAGCAGTTCTTC.

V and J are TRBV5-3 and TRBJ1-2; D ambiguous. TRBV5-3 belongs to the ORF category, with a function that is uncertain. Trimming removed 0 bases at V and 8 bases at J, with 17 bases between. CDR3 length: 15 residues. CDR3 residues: CARSLGRQRPAGYTF. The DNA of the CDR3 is TGTGCCAGAAGCTTGGGACGACAACGACCGGCGGGCTACACCTTC.

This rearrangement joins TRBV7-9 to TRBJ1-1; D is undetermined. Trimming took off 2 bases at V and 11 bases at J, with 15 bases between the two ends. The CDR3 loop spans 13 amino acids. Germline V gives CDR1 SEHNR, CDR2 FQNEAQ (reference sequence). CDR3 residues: CASSLNPSGEAFF. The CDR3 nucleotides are TGTGCCAGCAGCTTAAATCCGTCCGGGGAGGCTTTCTTT.

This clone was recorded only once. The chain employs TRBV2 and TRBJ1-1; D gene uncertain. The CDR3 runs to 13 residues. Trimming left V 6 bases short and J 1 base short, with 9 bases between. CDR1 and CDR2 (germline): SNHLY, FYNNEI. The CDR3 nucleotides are TGTGCCAGCAGAATCCGGGAGAACACTGAAGCTTTCTTT. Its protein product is CASRIRENTEAFF. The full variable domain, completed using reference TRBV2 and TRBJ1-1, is EPEVTQTPSHQVTQMGQEVILRCVPISNHLYFYWYRQILGQKVEFLVSFYNNEISEKSEIFDDQFSVERPDGSNFTLKIRSTKLEDSAMYFCASRIRENTEAFFGQGTRLTVV.

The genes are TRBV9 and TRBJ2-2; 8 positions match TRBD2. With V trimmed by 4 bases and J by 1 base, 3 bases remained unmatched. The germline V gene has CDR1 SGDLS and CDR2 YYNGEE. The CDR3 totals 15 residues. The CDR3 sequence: CASSLSGGNTGELFF. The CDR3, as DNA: TGTGCCAGCAGCCTGAGCGGGGGGAACACCGGGGAGCTGTTTTTT.

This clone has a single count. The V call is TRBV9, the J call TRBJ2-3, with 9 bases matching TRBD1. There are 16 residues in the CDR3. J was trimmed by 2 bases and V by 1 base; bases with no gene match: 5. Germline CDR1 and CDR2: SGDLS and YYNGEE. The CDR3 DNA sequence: TGTGCCAGCAGCGTATTGGGACAGGGCCCCACAGATACGCAGTATTTT. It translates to CASSVLGQGPTDTQYF.

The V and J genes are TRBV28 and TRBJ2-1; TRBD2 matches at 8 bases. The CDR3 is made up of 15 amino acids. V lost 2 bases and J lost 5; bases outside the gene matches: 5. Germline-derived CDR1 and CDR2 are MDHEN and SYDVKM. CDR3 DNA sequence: TGTGCCAGCAGTTTAGCAGCGGGAGTAAACAATGAGCAGTTCTTC. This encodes CASSLAAGVNNEQFF.

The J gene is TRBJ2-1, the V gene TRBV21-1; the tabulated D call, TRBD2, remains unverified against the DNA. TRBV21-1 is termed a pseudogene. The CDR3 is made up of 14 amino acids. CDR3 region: CASQEACSYNEQFF. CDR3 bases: TGTGCCAGCCAGGAGGCTTGCTCCTACAATGAGCAGTTCTTC.

The CDR3 sequence: CASSRGGATSNYGYTF. The CDR3 DNA reads TGTGCCAGCAGCAGAGGAGGGGCTACTTCTAACTATGGCTACACCTTC. V gene TRBV28 combines with J gene TRBJ1-2, with D possibly matching TRBD1 (5 bases). Trimming left V 6 bases short and J 0 bases short, with 17 bases between. CDR1 is MDHEN, CDR2 SYDVKM, per germline. The CDR3 loop spans 16 amino acids.

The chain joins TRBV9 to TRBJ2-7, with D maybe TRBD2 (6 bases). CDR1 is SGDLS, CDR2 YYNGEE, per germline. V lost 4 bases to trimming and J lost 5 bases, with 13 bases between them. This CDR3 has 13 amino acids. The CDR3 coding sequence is TGTGCCAGCAGCCCGGGGGACGATGACGAGCAGTACTTC. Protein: CASSPGDDDEQYF.

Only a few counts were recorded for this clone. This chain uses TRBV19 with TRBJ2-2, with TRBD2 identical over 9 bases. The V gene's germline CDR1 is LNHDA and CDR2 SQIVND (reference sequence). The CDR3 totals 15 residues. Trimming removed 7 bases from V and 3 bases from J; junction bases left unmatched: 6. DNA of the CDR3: TGTGCCAGTACCCGCGGGGGGGCTTACACCGGGGAGCTGTTTTTT. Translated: CASTRGGAYTGELFF.

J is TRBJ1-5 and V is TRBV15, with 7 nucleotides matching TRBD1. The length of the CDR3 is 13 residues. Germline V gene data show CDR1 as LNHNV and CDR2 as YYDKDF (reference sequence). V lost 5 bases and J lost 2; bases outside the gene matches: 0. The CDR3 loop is CATSGTGNQPQHF. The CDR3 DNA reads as TGTGCCACCAGCGGGACAGGCAATCAGCCCCAGCATTTT.

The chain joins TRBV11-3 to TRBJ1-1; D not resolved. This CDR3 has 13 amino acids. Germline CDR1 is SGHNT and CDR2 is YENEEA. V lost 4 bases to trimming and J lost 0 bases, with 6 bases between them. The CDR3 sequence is CASSSRMNTEAFF. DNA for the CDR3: TGTGCCAGCAGCTCGCGGATGAACACTGAAGCTTTCTTT.

CDR3 residues: CASSPGGFRRHNEQFF. The CDR3 bases are TGCGCCAGCAGCCCGGGAGGCTTTCGGCGGCACAATGAGCAGTTCTTC. The V gene is TRBV5-1, the J gene TRBJ2-1; 7 nucleotides align to TRBD2. This CDR3 region has 16 residues. Per the germline V gene, CDR1 is SGHRS and CDR2 is YFSETQ. J was trimmed by 5 bases and V by 4 bases; bases with no gene match: 12. The complete variable domain, with remaining parts taken from reference TRBV5-1 and TRBJ2-1, reads KAGVTQTPRYLIKTRGQQVTLSCSPISGHRSVSWYQQTPGQGLQFLFEYFSETQRNKGNFPGRFSGRQFSNSRSEMNVSTLELGDSALYLCASSPGGFRRHNEQFFGPGTRLTVL.